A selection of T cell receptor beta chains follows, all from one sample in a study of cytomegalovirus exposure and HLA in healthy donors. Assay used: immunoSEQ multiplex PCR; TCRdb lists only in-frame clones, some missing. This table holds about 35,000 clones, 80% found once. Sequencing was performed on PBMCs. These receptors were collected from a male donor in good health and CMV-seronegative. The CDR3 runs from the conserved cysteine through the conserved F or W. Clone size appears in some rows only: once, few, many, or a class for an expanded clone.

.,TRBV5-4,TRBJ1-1,CASSSSSGATEAFF
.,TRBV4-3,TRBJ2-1,CASSLGLANEQFF
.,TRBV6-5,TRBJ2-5,CASSYAGAETQYF
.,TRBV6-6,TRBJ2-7,CASSYSLDEQYF
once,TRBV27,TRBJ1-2,CASSLGRSHYGYTF
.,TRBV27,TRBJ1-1,CASSLTGVEAFF
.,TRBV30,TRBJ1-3,CAWSIQGPGNTIYF
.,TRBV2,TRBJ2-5,CASSAPAGGAQYF
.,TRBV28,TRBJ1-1,CASSLRVKTEAFF
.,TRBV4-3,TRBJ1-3,CASSQEVSSGNTIYF
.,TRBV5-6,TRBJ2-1,CASSGGTGSGDNEQFF
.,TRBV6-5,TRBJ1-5,CASSYSRGGSQPQHF
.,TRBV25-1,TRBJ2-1,CASNDNSYNEQFF
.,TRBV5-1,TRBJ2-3,CASSSGTSGSADTQYF
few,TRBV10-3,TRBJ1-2,CAISESGQGIYGYTF